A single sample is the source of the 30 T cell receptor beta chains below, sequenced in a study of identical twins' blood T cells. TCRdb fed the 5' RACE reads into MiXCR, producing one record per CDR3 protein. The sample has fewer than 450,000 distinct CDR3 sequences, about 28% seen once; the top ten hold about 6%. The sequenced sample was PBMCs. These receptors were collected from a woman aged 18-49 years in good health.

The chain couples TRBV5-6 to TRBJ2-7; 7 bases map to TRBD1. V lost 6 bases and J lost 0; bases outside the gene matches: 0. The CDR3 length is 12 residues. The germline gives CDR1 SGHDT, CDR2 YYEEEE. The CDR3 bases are TGTGCCAGCAACAGGGGCTCCTACGAGCAGTACTTC. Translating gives CASNRGSYEQYF.

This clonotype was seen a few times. The CDR3 sequence: CASSSGGELKYEQYF. CDR3 DNA: TGTGCCAGCAGTTCAGGGGGCGAGTTAAAGTACGAGCAGTACTTC. The chain has TRBV6-6 and TRBJ2-7, with TRBD1 identical over 8 bases. This CDR3 contains 15 residues. Germline lookup yields CDR1 MNHNY and CDR2 SVGAGI (reference sequence). J gave up 4 bases and V 4 bases, and 9 bases lay outside the gene matches.

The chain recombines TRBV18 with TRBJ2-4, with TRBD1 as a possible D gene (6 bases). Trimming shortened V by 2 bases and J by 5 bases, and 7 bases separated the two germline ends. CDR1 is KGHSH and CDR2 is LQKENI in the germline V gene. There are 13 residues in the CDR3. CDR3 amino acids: CASSPAGENIQYF. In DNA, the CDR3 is TGTGCCAGCTCACCAGCAGGGGAAAACATTCAGTACTTC. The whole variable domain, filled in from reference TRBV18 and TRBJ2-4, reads NAGVMQNPRHLVRRRGQEARLRCSPMKGHSHVYWYRQLPEEGLKFMVYLQKENIIDESGMPKERFSAEFPKEGPSILRIQQVVRGDSAAYFCASSPAGENIQYFGAGTRLSVL.

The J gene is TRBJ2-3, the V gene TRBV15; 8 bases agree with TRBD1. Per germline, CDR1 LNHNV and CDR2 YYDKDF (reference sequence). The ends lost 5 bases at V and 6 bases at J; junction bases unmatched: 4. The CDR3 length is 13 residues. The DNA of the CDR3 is TGTGCCACCAGCTCGGACAGGGAGGATACGCAGTATTTT. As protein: CATSSDREDTQYF.

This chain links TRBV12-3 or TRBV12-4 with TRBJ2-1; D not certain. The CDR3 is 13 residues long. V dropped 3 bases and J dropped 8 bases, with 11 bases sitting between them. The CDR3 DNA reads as TGTGCCAGCAGTTTTGGGCCCTTCGATGAGCAGTTCTTC. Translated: CASSFGPFDEQFF.

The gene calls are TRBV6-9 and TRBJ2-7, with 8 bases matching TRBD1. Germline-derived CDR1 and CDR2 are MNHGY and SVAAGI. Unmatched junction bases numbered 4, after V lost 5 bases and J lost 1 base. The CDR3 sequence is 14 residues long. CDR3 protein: CASSGGTGSYEQYF. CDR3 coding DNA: TGTGCCAGCAGTGGTGGGACAGGATCCTACGAGCAGTACTTC.

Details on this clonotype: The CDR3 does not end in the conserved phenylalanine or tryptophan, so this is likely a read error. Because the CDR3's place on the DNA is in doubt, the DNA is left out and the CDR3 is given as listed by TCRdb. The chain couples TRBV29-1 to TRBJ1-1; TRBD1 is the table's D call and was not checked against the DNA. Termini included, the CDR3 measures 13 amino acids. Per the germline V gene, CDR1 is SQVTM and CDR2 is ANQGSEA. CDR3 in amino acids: CSVEDRADPRTFL.

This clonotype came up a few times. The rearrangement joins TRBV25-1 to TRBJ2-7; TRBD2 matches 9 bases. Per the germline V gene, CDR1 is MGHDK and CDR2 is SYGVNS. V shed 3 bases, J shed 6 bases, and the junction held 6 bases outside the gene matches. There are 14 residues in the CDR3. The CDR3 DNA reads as TGTGCCAGCAGTGATGCGACTAGCGGTATCGAGCAGTACTTC. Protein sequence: CASSDATSGIEQYF.

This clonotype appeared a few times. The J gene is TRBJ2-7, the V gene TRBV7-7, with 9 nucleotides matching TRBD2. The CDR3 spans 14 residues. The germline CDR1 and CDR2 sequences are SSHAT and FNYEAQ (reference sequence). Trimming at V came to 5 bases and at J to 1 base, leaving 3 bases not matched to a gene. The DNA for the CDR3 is TGTGCCAGCAGCCCACTAGCGGGTTCCTACGAGCAGTACTTC. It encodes CASSPLAGSYEQYF.

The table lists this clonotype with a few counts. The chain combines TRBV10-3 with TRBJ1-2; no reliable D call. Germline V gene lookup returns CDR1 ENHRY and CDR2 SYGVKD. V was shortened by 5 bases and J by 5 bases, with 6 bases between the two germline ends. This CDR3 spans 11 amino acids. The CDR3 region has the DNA TGTGCCATCAGTACTGATTATGGCTACACCTTC. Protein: CAISTDYGYTF.

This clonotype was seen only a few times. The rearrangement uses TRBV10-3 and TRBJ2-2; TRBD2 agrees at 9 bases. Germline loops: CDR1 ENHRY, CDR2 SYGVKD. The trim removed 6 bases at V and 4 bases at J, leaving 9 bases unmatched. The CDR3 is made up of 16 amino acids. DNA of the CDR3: TGTGCCATCAGCGACACTAGCGGGCCGAGCACCGGGGAGCTGTTTTTT. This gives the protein CAISDTSGPSTGELFF.

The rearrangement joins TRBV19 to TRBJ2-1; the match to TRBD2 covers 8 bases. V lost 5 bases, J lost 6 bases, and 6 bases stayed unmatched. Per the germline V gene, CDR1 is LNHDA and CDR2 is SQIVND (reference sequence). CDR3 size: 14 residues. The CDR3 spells CASSGWTSPNEQFF. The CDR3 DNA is TGTGCCAGTAGTGGGTGGACTAGCCCCAATGAGCAGTTCTTC. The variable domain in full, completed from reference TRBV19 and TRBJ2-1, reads DGGITQSPKYLFRKEGQNVTLSCEQNLNHDAMYWYRQDPGQGLRLIYYSQIVNDFQKGDIAEGYSVSREKKESFPLTVTSAQKNPTAFYLCASSGWTSPNEQFFGPGTRLTVL.

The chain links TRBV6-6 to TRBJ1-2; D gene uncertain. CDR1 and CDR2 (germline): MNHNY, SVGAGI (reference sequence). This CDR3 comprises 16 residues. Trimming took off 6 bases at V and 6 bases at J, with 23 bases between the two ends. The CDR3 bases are TGTGCCAGCAGCCCGGGGAAGTGGGGAATTTTTAATGGCTACACCTTC. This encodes CASSPGKWGIFNGYTF.

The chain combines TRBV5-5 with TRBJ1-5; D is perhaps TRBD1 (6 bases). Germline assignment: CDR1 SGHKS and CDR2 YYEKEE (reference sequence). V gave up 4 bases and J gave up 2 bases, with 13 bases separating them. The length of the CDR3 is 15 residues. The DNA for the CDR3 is TGTGCCAGCAGCATCCGGGACACGGGCAATCAGCCCCAGCATTTT. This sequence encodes CASSIRDTGNQPQHF. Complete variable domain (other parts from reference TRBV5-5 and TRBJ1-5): DAGVTQSPTHLIKTRGQQVTLRCSPISGHKSVSWYQQVLGQGPQFIFQYYEKEERGRGNFPDRFSARQFPNYSSELNVNALLLGDSALYLCASSIRDTGNQPQHFGDGTRLSIL.

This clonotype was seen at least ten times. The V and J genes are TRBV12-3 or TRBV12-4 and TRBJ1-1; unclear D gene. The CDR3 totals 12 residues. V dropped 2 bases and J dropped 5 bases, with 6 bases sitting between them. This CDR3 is CASSLWVTEAFF. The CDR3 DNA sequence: TGTGCCAGCAGTTTATGGGTGACTGAAGCTTTCTTT.

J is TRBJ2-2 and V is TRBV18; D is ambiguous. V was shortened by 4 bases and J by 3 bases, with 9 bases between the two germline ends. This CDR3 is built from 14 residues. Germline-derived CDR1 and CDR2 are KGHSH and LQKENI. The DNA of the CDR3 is TGTGCCAGCTCACGGGGTGTCGACACCGGGGAGCTGTTTTTT. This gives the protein CASSRGVDTGELFF.

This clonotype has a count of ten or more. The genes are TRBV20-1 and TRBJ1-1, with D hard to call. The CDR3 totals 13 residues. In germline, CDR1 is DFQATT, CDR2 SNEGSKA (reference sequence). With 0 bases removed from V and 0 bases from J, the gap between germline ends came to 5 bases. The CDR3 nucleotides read TGCAGTGCTAGAGAACAGATGAACACTGAAGCTTTCTTT. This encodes CSAREQMNTEAFF.

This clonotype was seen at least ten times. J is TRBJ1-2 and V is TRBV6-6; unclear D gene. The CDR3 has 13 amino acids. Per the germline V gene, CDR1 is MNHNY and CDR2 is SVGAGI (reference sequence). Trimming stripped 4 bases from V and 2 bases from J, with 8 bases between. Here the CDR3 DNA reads TGTGCCAGCAGTTTGACTTCAAACTATGGCTACACCTTC. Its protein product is CASSLTSNYGYTF.

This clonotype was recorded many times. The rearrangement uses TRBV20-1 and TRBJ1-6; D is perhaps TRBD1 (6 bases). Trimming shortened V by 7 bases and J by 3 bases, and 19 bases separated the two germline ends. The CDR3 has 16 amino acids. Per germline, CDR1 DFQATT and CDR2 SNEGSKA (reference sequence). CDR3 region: CSVRRGGSYYNSPLHF. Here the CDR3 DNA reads TGCAGTGTCCGTCGGGGGGGCAGTTACTATAATTCACCCCTCCACTTT.

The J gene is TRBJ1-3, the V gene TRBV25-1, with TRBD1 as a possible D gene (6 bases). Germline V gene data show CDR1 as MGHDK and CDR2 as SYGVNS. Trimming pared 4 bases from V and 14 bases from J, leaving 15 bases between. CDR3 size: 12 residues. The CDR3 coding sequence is TGTGCCAGCAGTGGGCAGGGGATTTCTCTATATTTT. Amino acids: CASSGQGISLYF.

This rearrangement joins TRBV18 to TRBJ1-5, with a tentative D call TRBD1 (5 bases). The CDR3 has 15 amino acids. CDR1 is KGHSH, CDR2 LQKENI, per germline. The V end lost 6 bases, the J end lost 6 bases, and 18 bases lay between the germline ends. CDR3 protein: CASSLERGVGQPQHF. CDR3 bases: TGTGCCAGCTCTCTTGAGAGGGGAGTAGGTCAGCCCCAGCATTTT.

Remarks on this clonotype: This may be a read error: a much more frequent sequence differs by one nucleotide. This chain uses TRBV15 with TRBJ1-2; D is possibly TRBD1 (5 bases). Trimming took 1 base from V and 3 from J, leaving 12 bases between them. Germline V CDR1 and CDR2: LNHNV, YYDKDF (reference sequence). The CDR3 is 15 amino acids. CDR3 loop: CATSRGQSSDYGYTF. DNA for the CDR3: TGTGCCACCAGCAGAGGACAGTCGTCTGACTATGGCTACACCTTC.

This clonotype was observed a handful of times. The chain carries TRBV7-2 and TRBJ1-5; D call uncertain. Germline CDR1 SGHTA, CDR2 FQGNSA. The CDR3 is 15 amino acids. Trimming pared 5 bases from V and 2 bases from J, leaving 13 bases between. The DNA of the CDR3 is TGTGCCAGCAGCCAACCATATCGCCGCAATCAGCCCCAGCATTTT. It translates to CASSQPYRRNQPQHF.

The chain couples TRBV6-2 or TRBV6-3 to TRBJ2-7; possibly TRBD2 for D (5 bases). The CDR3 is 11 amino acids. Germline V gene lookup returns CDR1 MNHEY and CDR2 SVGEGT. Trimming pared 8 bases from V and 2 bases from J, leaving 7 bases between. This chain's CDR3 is CASFGTYEQYF. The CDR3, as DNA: TGTGCCAGCTTCGGGACCTACGAGCAGTACTTC.

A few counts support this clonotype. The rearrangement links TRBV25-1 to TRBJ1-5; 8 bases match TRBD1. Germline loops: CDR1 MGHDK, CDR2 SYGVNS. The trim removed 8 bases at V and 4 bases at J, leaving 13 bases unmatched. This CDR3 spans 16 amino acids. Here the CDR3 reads CASRIAWTGKNQPQHF. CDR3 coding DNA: TGTGCCAGCCGGATCGCCTGGACAGGGAAAAATCAGCCCCAGCATTTT.

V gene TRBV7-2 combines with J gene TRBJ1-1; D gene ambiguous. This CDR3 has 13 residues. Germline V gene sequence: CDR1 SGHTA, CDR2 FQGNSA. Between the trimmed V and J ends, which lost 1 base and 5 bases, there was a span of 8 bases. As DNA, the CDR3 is TGTGCCAGCAGCTTAGGGTCCAGTACTGAAGCTTTCTTT. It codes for CASSLGSSTEAFF.

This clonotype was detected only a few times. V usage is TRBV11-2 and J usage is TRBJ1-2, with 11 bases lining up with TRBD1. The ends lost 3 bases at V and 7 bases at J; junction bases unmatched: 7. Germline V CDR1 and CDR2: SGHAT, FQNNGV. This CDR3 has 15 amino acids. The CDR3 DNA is TGTGCCAGCAGCTTCCCGGGACAGGGGGATTTTGGCTACACCTTC. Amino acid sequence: CASSFPGQGDFGYTF.

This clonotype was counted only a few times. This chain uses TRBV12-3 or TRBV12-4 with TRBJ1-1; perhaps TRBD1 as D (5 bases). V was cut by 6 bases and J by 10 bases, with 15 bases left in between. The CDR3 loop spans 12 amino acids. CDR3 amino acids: CASSLGPGIAFF. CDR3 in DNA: TGTGCCAGCAGCCTGGGGCCGGGAATAGCTTTCTTT.

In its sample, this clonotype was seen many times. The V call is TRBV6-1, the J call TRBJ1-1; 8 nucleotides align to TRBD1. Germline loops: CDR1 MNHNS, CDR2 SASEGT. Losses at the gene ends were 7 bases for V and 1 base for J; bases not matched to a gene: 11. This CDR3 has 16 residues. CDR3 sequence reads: CASTIPRTGRNTEAFF. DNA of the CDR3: TGTGCCAGCACCATACCCCGGACAGGGCGGAACACTGAAGCTTTCTTT.

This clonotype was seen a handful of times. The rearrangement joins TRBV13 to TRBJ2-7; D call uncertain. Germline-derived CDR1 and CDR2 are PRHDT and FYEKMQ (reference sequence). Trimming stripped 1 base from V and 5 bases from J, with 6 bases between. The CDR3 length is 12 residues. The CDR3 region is CASSLEHHEQYF. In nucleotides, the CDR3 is TGTGCCAGCAGCTTAGAGCATCACGAGCAGTACTTC.